Below, 8 T cell receptor beta chains from the same sample are listed, as sequenced in a study of cytomegalovirus exposure and HLA in healthy donors. 13 Jbeta primers and 60 Vbeta primers were used for the PCR. The repertoire was sequenced with immunoSEQ multiplex PCR; TCRdb's copy has only in-frame clones and lacks some. The data show around 150,000 clones, with almost 80% seen just once and around 1.7% held by the top ten. Sequencing was done on a sample of PBMCs. The source is a woman in her thirties in good health and CMV-seronegative.

This chain connects TRBV7-8 to TRBJ1-4; tentative D call: TRBD1 (5 bases). CDR1 is SGHVS and CDR2 is FQNEAQ in the germline V gene. Trimming took off 0 bases at V and 4 bases at J, with 12 bases between the two ends. This CDR3 spans 16 amino acids. The CDR3 DNA sequence: TGTGCCAGCAGCTTAGCTGACAGACCCTTTAATGAAAAACTGTTTTTT. It codes for CASSLADRPFNEKLFF.

The chain has TRBV6-1 and TRBJ1-3; 9 nucleotides match TRBD1. With 6 bases clipped from V and 4 bases from J, the junction kept 1 base outside the gene matches. The germline gives CDR1 MNHNS, CDR2 SASEGT. This CDR3 is 13 amino acids long. CDR3 in amino acids: CASSGTGGNTIYF. As DNA, the CDR3 is TGTGCCAGCAGCGGGACAGGGGGAAACACCATATATTTT.

This rearrangement joins TRBV4-1 to TRBJ1-2; weak D call: TRBD1 (5 bases). CDR1 and CDR2 (germline): MGHRA, YSYEKL. The CDR3 extends over 15 amino acids. V shed 3 bases and J shed 8 bases, with 19 bases lying between them. Written as DNA, the CDR3 is TGCGCCAGCAGCCAGAAGACTCTTGGGGCGGTGGGCTACACCTTC. It codes for CASSQKTLGAVGYTF.

The chain combines TRBV18 with TRBJ1-2; weak D call: TRBD1 (6 bases). Germline V CDR1 and CDR2: KGHSH, LQKENI. V gave up 5 bases and J gave up 7 bases, with 8 bases separating them. The CDR3 has 11 amino acids. The CDR3 DNA reads as TGTGCCAGCTCAGGACAGAGTGGCTACACCTTC. Translation: CASSGQSGYTF. The full variable domain, completed using reference TRBV18 and TRBJ1-2, is NAGVMQNPRHLVRRRGQEARLRCSPMKGHSHVYWYRQLPEEGLKFMVYLQKENIIDESGMPKERFSAEFPKEGPSILRIQQVVRGDSAAYFCASSGQSGYTFGSGTRLTVV.

J is TRBJ2-4 and V is TRBV19, with 9 bases that match TRBD1. The V gene's germline CDR1 is LNHDA and CDR2 SQIVND (reference sequence). The CDR3 has 14 amino acids. V dropped 5 bases and J dropped 7; count of bases not matched to a gene: 6. CDR3 region: CASSRDRESNIQYF. The CDR3 DNA is TGTGCCAGTAGTCGGGACAGGGAATCCAACATTCAGTACTTC.

V usage is TRBV7-6 and J usage is TRBJ2-1; 8 bases align to TRBD1. CDR1 SGHVS and CDR2 FNYEAQ come from the germline V gene. The length of the CDR3 is 16 residues. V shed 5 bases, J shed 5 bases, and the junction held 11 bases outside the gene matches. The CDR3 sequence is CASSPTTGVGHNEQFF. Written as DNA, the CDR3 is TGTGCCAGCAGCCCCACGACAGGGGTCGGTCACAATGAGCAGTTCTTC.

The gene calls are TRBV5-1 and TRBJ1-2, with a tentative D call TRBD1 (5 bases). Germline lookup yields CDR1 SGHRS and CDR2 YFSETQ. The length of the CDR3 is 17 residues. V lost 2 bases and J 0 bases, leaving 17 bases between the germline ends. The CDR3 sequence is CASSLGTPSGANYGYTF. CDR3 in DNA: TGCGCCAGCAGCTTAGGGACTCCATCGGGGGCTAACTATGGCTACACCTTC.

The V call is TRBV19, the J call TRBJ1-5, with 9 bases fitting TRBD1. Germline CDR1 reads LNHDA; CDR2 reads SQIVND (reference sequence). Trimming at V came to 8 bases and at J to 0 bases, leaving 5 bases not matched to a gene. The CDR3 spans 15 residues. The CDR3 spells CASLDRGYSNQPQHF. DNA of the CDR3: TGTGCCAGTCTTGACAGGGGGTATAGCAATCAGCCCCAGCATTTT.